One sample yielded the 32 T cell receptor beta chains listed below, sequenced in a study of brain T cells in children with intractable seizures (dated by TCRdb to the early 2020s). What the time point label conveys for this sample: blood from clinic visit 5 months post-surgery; TSC patient then seizure free. The library relied on the immunoSEQ multiplex PCR assay. TCRdb's version of the immuneACCESS table is confined to in-frame rearrangements and falls short of the full clone set. An unresolved V gene accounts for under half of the shortfall where checked; the remainder is of unknown origin. Within this sample are hundreds of thousands of clones, with over 90% of them counted one time only. 5.7% of the sample is taken by the ten largest. The sample here was peripheral blood, taken approximately 5 months after surgery. These receptor sequences come from a boy less than two years old with tuberous sclerosis and intractable seizures.

The genes are TRBV5-6 and TRBJ2-7; D remains ambiguous. V dropped 3 bases and J dropped 6 bases, with 10 bases sitting between them. The CDR3 is made up of 12 amino acids. The germline CDR1 and CDR2 sequences are SGHDT and YYEEEE. As DNA, the CDR3 is TGTGCCAGCAGCTCGGGCTCGGCCGAGCAGTACTTC. Residues: CASSSGSAEQYF.

V gene TRBV11-1 combines with J gene TRBJ2-7; D possibly corresponds to TRBD1 (5 bases). V lost 5 bases, J lost 7 bases, and 15 bases lay in between. Germline CDR1 and CDR2: SGHAT and FQDESV (reference sequence). The CDR3 spans 13 residues. CDR3 protein: CASSRRGLEEQYF. As DNA, the CDR3 is TGTGCCAGCAGCCGAAGGGGTCTGGAAGAGCAGTACTTC. The whole variable domain, filled in from reference TRBV11-1 and TRBJ2-7, reads EAEVAQSPRYKITEKSQAVAFWCDPISGHATLYWYRQILGQGPELLVQFQDESVVDDSQLPKDRFSAERLKGVDSTLKIQPAELGDSAMYLCASSRRGLEEQYFGPGTRLTVT.

The chain carries TRBV10-2 and TRBJ2-7; the D is unclear. Trimming shortened V by 2 bases and J by 3 bases, and 11 bases separated the two germline ends. The germline V gene has CDR1 WSHSY and CDR2 SAAADI. This CDR3 spans 14 amino acids. CDR3 nucleotides: TGCGCCAGCAGTGAGCAAAGGGCATACTACGAGCAGTACTTC. This translates into CASSEQRAYYEQYF.

The CDR3 region is CASSLNSHGGYTF. The DNA for the CDR3 is TGTGCCAGCAGTTTAAACTCCCATGGTGGCTACACCTTC. J is TRBJ1-2 and V is TRBV28; D unclear. Germline-derived CDR1 and CDR2 are MDHEN and SYDVKM. Trimming shortened V by 2 bases and J by 7 bases, and 11 bases separated the two germline ends. The CDR3 runs to 13 residues.

The rearrangement joins TRBV6-5 to TRBJ1-5; 8 positions agree with TRBD1. V shed 8 bases, J shed 4 bases, and the junction held 7 bases outside the gene matches. Germline assignment: CDR1 MNHEY and CDR2 SVGAGI. This CDR3 comprises 14 residues. In DNA form, the CDR3 reads TGTGCCAGCGGATGGACAGGGTCGAATCAGCCCCAGCATTTT. It encodes CASGWTGSNQPQHF.

This chain joins TRBV5-6 and TRBJ2-5; D is unresolved. In germline, CDR1 is SGHDT, CDR2 YYEEEE. V gave up 1 base and J gave up 2 bases, with 9 bases separating them. The CDR3 spans 14 residues. CDR3 coding DNA: TGTGCCAGCAGCTTGAGCAACAATCAAGAGACCCAGTACTTC. It codes for CASSLSNNQETQYF.

This chain joins TRBV28 and TRBJ2-7, with TRBD2 identical over 12 bases. Trimming at V came to 4 bases and at J to 6 bases, leaving 1 base not matched to a gene. Germline CDR1 MDHEN, CDR2 SYDVKM. The CDR3 totals 13 residues. In nucleotides, the CDR3 is TGTGCCAGCAGTTCGGGACTAGCGGGCGAGCAGTACTTC. Its translation: CASSSGLAGEQYF.

The rearrangement links TRBV15 to TRBJ2-5; D gene uncertain. CDR1 and CDR2 (germline): LNHNV, YYDKDF (reference sequence). V was clipped by 7 bases and J by 2 bases, with 11 bases between them. The CDR3 sequence is 13 residues long. In nucleotides, the CDR3 is TGTGCCACCAAGGTTTTGCTGCAAGAGACCCAGTACTTC. Translating it yields CATKVLLQETQYF.

The chain has TRBV5-8 and TRBJ1-2; weak D call: TRBD1 (5 bases). V was trimmed by 0 bases and J by 4 bases, leaving 10 bases between them. The CDR3 covers 14 residues. Germline CDR1 reads SGHTS; CDR2 reads YDEGEE. DNA of the CDR3: TGTGCCAGCAGCTTGGAGCCAGGGCGCTATGGCTACACCTTC. Translating it yields CASSLEPGRYGYTF.

The chain uses TRBV7-9 and TRBJ2-1; 7 bases map to TRBD2. The CDR3 extends over 15 amino acids. Germline lookup yields CDR1 SEHNR and CDR2 FQNEAQ (reference sequence). Unmatched junction bases numbered 13, after V lost 5 bases and J lost 9 bases. CDR3 residues: CASSPGVGEGVEQFF. The DNA for the CDR3 is TGTGCCAGCAGCCCGGGAGTGGGGGAGGGCGTTGAGCAGTTCTTC.

The genes are TRBV29-1 and TRBJ1-3; D might be TRBD1 (6 bases). CDR3 length: 17 residues. The V and J ends lost 0 bases and 0 bases respectively, with 15 bases between them. In germline, CDR1 is SQVTM, CDR2 ANQGSEA. Here the CDR3 DNA reads TGCAGCGTTGAAGACCTCCCGGGACAACCCTCTGGAAACACCATATATTTT. It codes for CSVEDLPGQPSGNTIYF.

The genes are TRBV19 and TRBJ2-2, with a tentative D call TRBD2 (5 bases). This CDR3 contains 14 residues. Trimming left V 2 bases short and J 1 base short, with 5 bases between. The V gene's germline CDR1 is LNHDA and CDR2 SQIVND (reference sequence). Written as DNA, the CDR3 is TGTGCCAGTAGTATACGGGGGAACACCGGGGAGCTGTTTTTT. This encodes CASSIRGNTGELFF.

In DNA, the CDR3 is TGTGCCAGCAGCCTCCACGGGGGGGCCTCAGCCTACGAGCAGTACTTC. It is translated as CASSLHGGASAYEQYF. The V call is TRBV9, the J call TRBJ2-7, with 8 nucleotides matching TRBD2. CDR3 length equals 16 residues. Germline loops: CDR1 SGDLS, CDR2 YYNGEE. V dropped 4 bases and J dropped 2; count of bases not matched to a gene: 11.

The rearrangement uses TRBV19 and TRBJ1-1; TRBD1 matches 7 bases. J lost 1 base, V lost 4 bases, and 3 bases had no gene match. This CDR3 has 14 amino acids. Germline CDR1 LNHDA, CDR2 SQIVND (reference sequence). CDR3 region: CASSNRGGNTEAFF. For the CDR3, the DNA is TGTGCCAGTAGTAACAGGGGAGGGAACACTGAAGCTTTCTTT. Supplemented by reference TRBV19 and TRBJ1-1, the full variable domain reads DGGITQSPKYLFRKEGQNVTLSCEQNLNHDAMYWYRQDPGQGLRLIYYSQIVNDFQKGDIAEGYSVSREKKESFPLTVTSAQKNPTAFYLCASSNRGGNTEAFFGQGTRLTVV.

This chain connects TRBV13 to TRBJ2-1; 7 nucleotides match TRBD1. The CDR3 spans 15 residues. The ends lost 0 bases at V and 8 bases at J; junction bases unmatched: 7. Germline assignment: CDR1 PRHDT and CDR2 FYEKMQ (reference sequence). The CDR3: CASSLGTGKQYEQFF. The CDR3 DNA sequence: TGTGCCAGCAGCTTAGGGACAGGGAAACAATATGAGCAGTTCTTC.

The chain has TRBV11-1 and TRBJ2-1; perhaps D is TRBD1 or TRBD2 (6 bases each). In germline, CDR1 is SGHAT, CDR2 FQDESV (reference sequence). V dropped 1 base and J dropped 8 bases, with 18 bases sitting between them. CDR3 length: 16 residues. The CDR3 region has the DNA TGTGCCAGCAGCTTAGGGGGGGCTATTGGTCTCGATGAGCAGTTCTTC. Protein product: CASSLGGAIGLDEQFF. Full variable domain (remainder filled in from reference TRBV11-1 and TRBJ2-1): EAEVAQSPRYKITEKSQAVAFWCDPISGHATLYWYRQILGQGPELLVQFQDESVVDDSQLPKDRFSAERLKGVDSTLKIQPAELGDSAMYLCASSLGGAIGLDEQFFGPGTRLTVL.

The rearrangement links TRBV6-8 to TRBJ2-3; TRBD2 matches 14 bases. The CDR3 loop spans 19 amino acids. V trimming: 4 bases; J trimming: 0 bases; junction bases outside the gene matches: 9. CDR1 is MNHGY and CDR2 is SAAAGT in the germline V gene. CDR3 in amino acids: CASSSRLAGGPPSTDTQYF. CDR3 sequence (DNA): TGTGCCAGCAGTTCCCGACTAGCGGGGGGGCCCCCTAGCACAGATACGCAGTATTTT.

This clone was picked up one time. The J gene is TRBJ2-3, the V gene TRBV7-6; TRBD2 matches 11 bases. Trimming removed 2 bases from V and 1 base from J; junction bases left unmatched: 2. This CDR3 comprises 16 residues. Germline V gene sequence: CDR1 SGHVS, CDR2 FNYEAQ. CDR3 DNA: TGTGCCAGCAGCTTACTAGCGGGAGGAGGCACAGATACGCAGTATTTT. This sequence encodes CASSLLAGGGTDTQYF.

V usage is TRBV7-9 and J usage is TRBJ1-1; D may be TRBD1 (5 bases). This CDR3 is 18 amino acids long. The ends were cut back, 1 base at V and 1 base at J, with 19 bases in the middle. CDR1 is SEHNR, CDR2 FQNEAQ, per germline (reference sequence). DNA for the CDR3: TGTGCCAGCAGCTTAGAAGGACATTACGTCCAGTCGAACACTGAAGCTTTCTTT. The encoded protein is CASSLEGHYVQSNTEAFF.

The V and J genes are TRBV4-1 and TRBJ1-2; D gene ambiguous. From germline, CDR1 is MGHRA and CDR2 YSYEKL. This CDR3 spans 15 amino acids. The germline V and J ends were trimmed by 0 bases and 4 bases, with 12 bases remaining between them. Here the CDR3 reads CASSQDGGFFYGYTF. The CDR3 nucleotides read TGCGCCAGCAGCCAAGATGGAGGGTTTTTCTATGGCTACACCTTC.

The V and J genes are TRBV5-8 and TRBJ1-5; D not certain. V was trimmed by 0 bases and J by 0 bases, leaving 4 bases between them. The CDR3 has 14 amino acids. The V gene's germline CDR1 is SGHTS and CDR2 YDEGEE. In nucleotides, the CDR3 is TGTGCCAGCAGCTTGGGATATAGCAATCAGCCCCAGCATTTT. Translating gives CASSLGYSNQPQHF.

In this sample, this clone turned up once. The chain uses TRBV11-1 and TRBJ2-1; D unclear. Germline V gives CDR1 SGHAT, CDR2 FQDESV (reference sequence). The ends were cut back, 1 base at V and 0 bases at J, with 10 bases in the middle. CDR3 size: 16 residues. This CDR3 reads CASSLVSPLSYNEQFF. Written as DNA, the CDR3 is TGTGCCAGCAGCTTAGTATCCCCCCTCTCCTACAATGAGCAGTTCTTC. Filled out from reference TRBV11-1 and TRBJ2-1, the complete variable domain reads EAEVAQSPRYKITEKSQAVAFWCDPISGHATLYWYRQILGQGPELLVQFQDESVVDDSQLPKDRFSAERLKGVDSTLKIQPAELGDSAMYLCASSLVSPLSYNEQFFGPGTRLTVL.

The chain recombines TRBV7-8 with TRBJ1-2, with D uncertain. In germline, CDR1 is SGHVS, CDR2 FQNEAQ. The CDR3 length is 14 residues. Trimming left V 5 bases short and J 6 bases short, with 16 bases between. The CDR3 nucleotides read TGTGCCAGCAGCGTACAGCCTGGACGAGATGGCTACACCTTC. Amino acids: CASSVQPGRDGYTF.

In its sample, this clone was seen once. The CDR3 sequence: CAWSVPDRASYGYTF. In DNA, the CDR3 is TGTGCCTGGAGTGTCCCGGACAGGGCTAGCTATGGCTACACCTTC. The V call is TRBV30, the J call TRBJ1-2, with TRBD1 matching over 8 bases. J gave up 4 bases and V 0 bases, and 7 bases lay outside the gene matches. Germline values: CDR1 GTSNPN, CDR2 SVGIG (reference sequence). The CDR3 extends over 15 amino acids.

This clone appeared a single time. This CDR3 is also generated by other DNA sequences in the sample. This chain links TRBV9 with TRBJ2-3; D remains unclear. The V and J ends lost 0 bases and 3 bases respectively, with 11 bases between them. This CDR3 region has 15 residues. CDR1 is SGDLS, CDR2 YYNGEE, per germline. Here the CDR3 reads CASSVGGGITDTQYF. The CDR3 bases are TGTGCCAGCAGCGTAGGTGGTGGTATTACAGATACGCAGTATTTT.

The rearrangement joins TRBV5-4 to TRBJ1-1; D unclear. The germline V gene has CDR1 SGHNT and CDR2 YYREEE (reference sequence). There are 15 residues in the CDR3. The V and J ends lost 2 bases and 3 bases respectively, with 14 bases between them. CDR3 sequence (DNA): TGTGCCAGCAGCTTTATGGGTAGAAGGGACACTGAAGCTTTCTTT. Translated, it gives CASSFMGRRDTEAFF.

The rearrangement uses TRBV7-6 and TRBJ2-2; D uncertain. This CDR3 is 18 amino acids long. The ends were cut back, 0 bases at V and 0 bases at J, with 14 bases in the middle. The germline V gene has CDR1 SGHVS and CDR2 FNYEAQ. The CDR3 DNA reads as TGTGCCAGCAGCTTAGCCCCGTTAGGGATTGCGAACACCGGGGAGCTGTTTTTT. This sequence encodes CASSLAPLGIANTGELFF.

The CDR3: CASSVGGVEQFF. CDR3 in DNA: TGTGCCAGCAGCGTGGGGGGGGTTGAGCAGTTCTTC. The chain links TRBV7-2 to TRBJ2-1, with 7 bases fitting TRBD2. The germline gives CDR1 SGHTA, CDR2 FQGNSA. The junction had 4 bases not matched to a gene; V was cut back by 5 bases and J by 9 bases. The CDR3 has 12 residues.

This clone appeared a single time. CDR3 sequence reads: CASSLQGRAEAFF. For the CDR3, the DNA is TGCGCCAGCAGCTTACAGGGTAGGGCTGAAGCTTTCTTT. The V and J genes are TRBV5-1 and TRBJ1-1; D is perhaps TRBD1 (6 bases). Between the trimmed V and J ends, which lost 2 bases and 6 bases, there was a span of 11 bases. CDR3 length equals 13 residues. CDR1 SGHRS and CDR2 YFSETQ come from the germline V gene.

The genes are TRBV12-5 and TRBJ2-6, with 7 bases lining up with TRBD1. The CDR3 is 16 amino acids. Losses at the gene ends were 5 bases for V and 2 bases for J; bases not matched to a gene: 6. Germline V gene sequence: CDR1 LGHNT, CDR2 FRNRAP. This CDR3 is CASGRTGQAGANVLTF. For the CDR3, the DNA is TGTGCTAGTGGTCGGACCGGACAGGCTGGGGCCAACGTCCTGACTTTC. The entire variable domain, with the rest obtained from reference TRBV12-5 and TRBJ2-6, is as follows: DARVTQTPRHKVTEMGQEVTMRCQPILGHNTVFWYRQTMMQGLELLAYFRNRAPLDDSGMPKDRFSAEMPDATLATLKIQPSEPRDSAVYFCASGRTGQAGANVLTFGAGSRLTVL.

The chain carries TRBV9 and TRBJ1-1; tentatively, D is TRBD1 (5 bases). Looked up from germline, CDR1 is SGDLS and CDR2 is YYNGEE. The CDR3 has 13 residues. V dropped 0 bases and J dropped 7 bases, with 10 bases sitting between them. The chain's CDR3 is CASSVDSGSEAFF. The DNA for the CDR3 is TGTGCCAGCAGCGTAGATTCAGGGAGTGAAGCTTTCTTT.

The rearrangement joins TRBV28 to TRBJ2-5; D might be TRBD2 (6 bases). CDR1 and CDR2 (germline): MDHEN, SYDVKM. This CDR3 comprises 15 residues. V gave up 7 bases and J gave up 5 bases, with 20 bases separating them. The CDR3 region has the DNA TGTGCCAGCACTCTCAGTAGCGGAATTCGGGAGACCCAGTACTTC. Its translation: CASTLSSGIRETQYF.